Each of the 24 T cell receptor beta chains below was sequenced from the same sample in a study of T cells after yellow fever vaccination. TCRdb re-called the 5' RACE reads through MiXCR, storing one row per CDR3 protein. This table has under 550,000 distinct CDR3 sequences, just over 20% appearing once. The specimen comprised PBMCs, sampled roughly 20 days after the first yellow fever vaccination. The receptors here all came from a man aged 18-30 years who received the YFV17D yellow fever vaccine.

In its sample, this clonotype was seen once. The CDR3 loop is CASSFGVLYEQYF. The DNA for the CDR3 is TGTGCCAGCAGCTTCGGGGTTTTGTACGAGCAGTACTTC. The V call is TRBV7-9, the J call TRBJ2-7; possible D gene TRBD2, 5 bases. Germline values: CDR1 SEHNR, CDR2 FQNEAQ (reference sequence). V was shortened by 3 bases and J by 4 bases, with 10 bases between the two germline ends. There are 13 residues in the CDR3.

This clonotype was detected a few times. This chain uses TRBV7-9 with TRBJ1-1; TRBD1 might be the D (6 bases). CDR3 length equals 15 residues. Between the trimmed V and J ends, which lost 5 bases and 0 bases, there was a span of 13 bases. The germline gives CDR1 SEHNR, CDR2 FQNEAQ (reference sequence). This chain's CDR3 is CASSPQRTVNTEAFF. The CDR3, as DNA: TGTGCCAGCAGCCCACAGCGGACAGTGAACACTGAAGCTTTCTTT.

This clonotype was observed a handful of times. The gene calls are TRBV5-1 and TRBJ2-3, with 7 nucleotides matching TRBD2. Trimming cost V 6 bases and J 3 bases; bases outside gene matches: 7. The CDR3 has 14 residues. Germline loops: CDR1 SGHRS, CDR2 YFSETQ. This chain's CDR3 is CASTLAAPTDTQYF. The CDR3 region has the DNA TGCGCCAGCACCCTAGCGGCGCCAACAGATACGCAGTATTTT.

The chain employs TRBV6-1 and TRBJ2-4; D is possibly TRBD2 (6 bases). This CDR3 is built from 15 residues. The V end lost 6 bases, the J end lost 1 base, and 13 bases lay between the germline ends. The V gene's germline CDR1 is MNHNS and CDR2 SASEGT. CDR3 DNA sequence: TGTGCCAGCAGGGGGGAGGTCCTGGCCAAAAACATTCAGTACTTC. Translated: CASRGEVLAKNIQYF.

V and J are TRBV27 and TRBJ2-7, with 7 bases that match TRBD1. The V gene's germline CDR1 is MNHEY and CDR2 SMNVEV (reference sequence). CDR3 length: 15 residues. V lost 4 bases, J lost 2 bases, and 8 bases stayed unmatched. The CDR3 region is CASSSGTAGTYEQYV. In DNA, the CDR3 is TGTGCCAGCAGTTCCGGGACAGCAGGGACCTACGAGCAGTACGTC.

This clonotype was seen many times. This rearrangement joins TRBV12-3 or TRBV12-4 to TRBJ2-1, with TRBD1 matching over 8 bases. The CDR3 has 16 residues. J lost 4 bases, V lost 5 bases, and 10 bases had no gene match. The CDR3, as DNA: TGTGCCAGCAGTCCGCAGGGGGCAGTGGGGTACAATGAGCAGTTCTTC. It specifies CASSPQGAVGYNEQFF.

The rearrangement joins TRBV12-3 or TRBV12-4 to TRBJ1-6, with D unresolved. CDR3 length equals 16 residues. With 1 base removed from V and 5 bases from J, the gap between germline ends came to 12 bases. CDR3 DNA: TGTGCCAGCAGTTTAGGGAAGGGCTATAATAATTCACCCCTCCACTTT. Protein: CASSLGKGYNNSPLHF.

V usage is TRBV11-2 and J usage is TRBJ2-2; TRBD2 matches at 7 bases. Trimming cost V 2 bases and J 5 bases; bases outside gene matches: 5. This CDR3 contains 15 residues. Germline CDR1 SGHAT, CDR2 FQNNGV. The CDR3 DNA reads TGTGCCAGCAGCTTATTGGGGGGGTTGACCGGGGAGCTGTTTTTT. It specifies CASSLLGGLTGELFF.

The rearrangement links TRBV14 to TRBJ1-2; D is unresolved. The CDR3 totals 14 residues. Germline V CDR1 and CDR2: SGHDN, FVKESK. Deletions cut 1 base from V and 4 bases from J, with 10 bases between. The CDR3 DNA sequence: TGTGCCAGCAGCCAAGGGACCTCTAGCTATGGCTACACCTTC. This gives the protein CASSQGTSSYGYTF.

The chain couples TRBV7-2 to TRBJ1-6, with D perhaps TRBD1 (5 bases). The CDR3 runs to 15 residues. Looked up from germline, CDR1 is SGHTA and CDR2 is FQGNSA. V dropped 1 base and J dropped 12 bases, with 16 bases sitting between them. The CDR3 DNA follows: TGTGCCAGCAGCTTAGATGGGACCAGTAGACGACCCCTCCACTTT. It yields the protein CASSLDGTSRRPLHF.

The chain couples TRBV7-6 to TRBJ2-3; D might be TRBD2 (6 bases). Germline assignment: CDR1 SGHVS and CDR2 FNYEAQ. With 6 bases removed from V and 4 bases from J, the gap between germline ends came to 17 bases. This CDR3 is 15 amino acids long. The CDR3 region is CASSRKAGYADTQYF. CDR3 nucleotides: TGTGCCAGCAGTCGCAAGGCGGGGTACGCAGATACGCAGTATTTT.

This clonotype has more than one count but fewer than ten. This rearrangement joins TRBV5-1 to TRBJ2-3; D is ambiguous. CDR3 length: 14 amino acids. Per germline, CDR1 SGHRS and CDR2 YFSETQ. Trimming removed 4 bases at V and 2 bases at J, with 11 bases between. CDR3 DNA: TGCGCCAGCAGCATTAGGACCTTCACAGATACGCAGTATTTT. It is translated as CASSIRTFTDTQYF.

Here the CDR3 reads CAWRTPTPYISTDTQYF. CDR3 nucleotide sequence: TGTGCCTGGAGGACGCCGACGCCCTACATCAGCACAGATACGCAGTATTTT. The rearrangement uses TRBV30 and TRBJ2-3, with unresolved D. V lost 3 bases, J lost 0 bases, and 19 bases lay in between. CDR3 size: 17 residues. CDR1 and CDR2 from the germline V gene are GTSNPN and SVGIG (reference sequence).

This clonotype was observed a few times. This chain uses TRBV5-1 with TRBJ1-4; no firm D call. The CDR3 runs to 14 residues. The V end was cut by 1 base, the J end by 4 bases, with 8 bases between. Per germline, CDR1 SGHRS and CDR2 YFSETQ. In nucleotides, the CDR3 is TGCGCCAGCAGCTTGTTCGGCAGTAATGAAAAACTGTTTTTT. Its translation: CASSLFGSNEKLFF.

The CDR3, as DNA: TGTGCCAGCAGCGATGATTCCGGGACTAGCGGGTACAATGAGCAGTTCTTC. Protein sequence: CASSDDSGTSGYNEQFF. V and J are TRBV6-2 or TRBV6-3 and TRBJ2-1, with 12 bases that match TRBD2. The CDR3 consists of 17 residues. Trimming took 6 bases from V and 4 from J; bases not matched to a gene: 10. Germline CDR1 and CDR2: MNHEY and SVGEGT.

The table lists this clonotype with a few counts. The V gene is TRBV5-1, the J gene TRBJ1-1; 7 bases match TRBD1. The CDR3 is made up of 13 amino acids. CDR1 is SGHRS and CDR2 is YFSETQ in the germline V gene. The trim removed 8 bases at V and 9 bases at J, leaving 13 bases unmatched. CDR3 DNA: TGCGCCAGTAACCCCAGTGGGACAGATCAAGCTTTCTTT. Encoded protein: CASNPSGTDQAFF.

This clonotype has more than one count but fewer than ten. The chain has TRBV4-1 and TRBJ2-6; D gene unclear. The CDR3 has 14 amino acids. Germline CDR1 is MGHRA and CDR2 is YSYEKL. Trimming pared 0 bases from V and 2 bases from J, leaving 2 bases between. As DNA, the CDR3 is TGCGCCAGCAGCCAAGAACCTGGGGCCAACGTCCTGACTTTC. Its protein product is CASSQEPGANVLTF.

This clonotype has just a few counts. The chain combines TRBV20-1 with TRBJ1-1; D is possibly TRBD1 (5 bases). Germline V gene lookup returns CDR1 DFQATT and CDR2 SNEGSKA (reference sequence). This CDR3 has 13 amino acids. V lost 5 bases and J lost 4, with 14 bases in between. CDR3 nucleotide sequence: TGCAGTGCTGCAGGCGGCGGGGGCACTGAAGCTTTCTTT. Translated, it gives CSAAGGGGTEAFF.

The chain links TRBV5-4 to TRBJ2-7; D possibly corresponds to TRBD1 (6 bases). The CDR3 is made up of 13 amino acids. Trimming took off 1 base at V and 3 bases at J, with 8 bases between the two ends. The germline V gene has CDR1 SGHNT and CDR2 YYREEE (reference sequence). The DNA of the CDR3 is TGTGCCAGCAGCTTGTGGGGGCGCTACGAGCAGTACGTC. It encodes CASSLWGRYEQYV.

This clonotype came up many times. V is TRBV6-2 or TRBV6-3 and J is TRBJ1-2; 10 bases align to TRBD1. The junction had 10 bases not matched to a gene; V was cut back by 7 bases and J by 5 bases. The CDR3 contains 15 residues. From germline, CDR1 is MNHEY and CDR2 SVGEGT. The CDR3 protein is CASTPSGTGAYGYTF. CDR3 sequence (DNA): TGTGCCAGCACCCCCTCTGGGACAGGGGCATATGGCTACACCTTC.

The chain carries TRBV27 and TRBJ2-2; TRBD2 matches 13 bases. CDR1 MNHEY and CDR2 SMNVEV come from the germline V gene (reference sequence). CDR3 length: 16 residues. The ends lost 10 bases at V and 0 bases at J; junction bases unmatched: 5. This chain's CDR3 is CATLLAGGTNTGELFF. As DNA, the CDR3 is TGTGCCACCCTACTAGCGGGGGGGACGAACACCGGGGAGCTGTTTTTT.

The CDR3 DNA reads TGTGCCAGCAGCCCCGGACTAGCGGGGTATTTTCCAGATACGCAGTATTTT. Translated: CASSPGLAGYFPDTQYF. The chain combines TRBV12-3 or TRBV12-4 with TRBJ2-3; the match to TRBD2 covers 12 bases. The CDR3 extends over 17 amino acids. Trimming at V came to 6 bases and at J to 4 bases, leaving 11 bases not matched to a gene.

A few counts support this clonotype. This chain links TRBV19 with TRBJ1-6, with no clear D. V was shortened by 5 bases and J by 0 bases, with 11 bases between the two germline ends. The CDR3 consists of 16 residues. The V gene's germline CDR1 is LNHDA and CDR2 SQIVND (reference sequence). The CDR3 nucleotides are TGTGCCAGTAGTCCGGTCGGGAGCTCCTATAATTCACCCCTCCACTTT. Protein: CASSPVGSSYNSPLHF.

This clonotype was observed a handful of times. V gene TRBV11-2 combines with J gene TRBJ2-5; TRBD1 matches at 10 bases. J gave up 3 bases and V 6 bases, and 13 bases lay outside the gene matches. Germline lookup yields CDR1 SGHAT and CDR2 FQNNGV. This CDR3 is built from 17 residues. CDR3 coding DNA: TGTGCCAGCAGTTTTGGGACCCTCGGGACAGGGGAAGAGACCCAGTACTTC. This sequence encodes CASSFGTLGTGEETQYF.